The next 29 T cell receptor beta chains were all read from a single sample in a study of T cells in Graves' hyperthyroidism and ophthalmopathy. Using RNA transcripts as the source, TCR beta CDR3 regions were amplified. During a first-round RT-PCR of the TCR CDR3, the HTBI primer set was used. TCRdb analysed the multiplex PCR reads with MiXCR anew, one entry per CDR3 protein. The top ten clones hold around a sixth of a sample with some 700,000 distinct CDR3 sequences, 15% to 20% of them seen once. Material for sequencing was blood. These TCRs come from a man between 50 and 59 years old with Graves' hyperthyroidism.

V gene TRBV6-5 combines with J gene TRBJ2-1, with D hard to call. The length of the CDR3 is 13 residues. The germline CDR1 and CDR2 sequences are MNHEY and SVGAGI. V was pared by 2 bases and J by 2 bases, with 4 bases between. This CDR3 is CASSYGPYNEQFF. CDR3 DNA: TGTGCCAGCAGTTACGGTCCCTACAATGAGCAGTTCTTC.

This chain uses TRBV4-1 with TRBJ1-1, with 9 nucleotides matching TRBD1. This CDR3 is 16 amino acids long. The trim removed 3 bases at V and 6 bases at J, leaving 11 bases unmatched. Germline-derived CDR1 and CDR2 are MGHRA and YSYEKL. The CDR3 here is CASSQTPGQGAPEAFF. The CDR3 DNA reads as TGCGCCAGCAGCCAGACACCGGGACAGGGTGCTCCTGAAGCTTTCTTT.

Ten or more counts support this clonotype. The chain employs TRBV20-1 and TRBJ1-1; the match to TRBD1 covers 8 bases. The CDR3 is 14 amino acids. Germline trimming cut 3 bases from V and 3 bases from J; bases unmatched to any gene: 6. CDR1 is DFQATT and CDR2 is SNEGSKA in the germline V gene (reference sequence). The CDR3 region has the DNA TGCAGTGCTAGGGGACAGGCGCGGGACACTGAAGCTTTCTTT. Translation gives CSARGQARDTEAFF.

This chain connects TRBV11-2 to TRBJ2-5; 12 nucleotides line up with TRBD2. V was clipped by 1 base and J by 1 base; unmatched bases: 4. CDR1 is SGHAT, CDR2 FQNNGV, per germline. CDR3 length equals 17 residues. The CDR3 DNA is TGTGCCAGCAGCTTAGTGACTAGCGGGAGATCCCAAGAGACCCAGTACTTC. Amino acids: CASSLVTSGRSQETQYF. Full variable domain (missing parts from reference TRBV11-2 and TRBJ2-5): EAGVAQSPRYKIIEKRQSVAFWCNPISGHATLYWYQQILGQGPKLLIQFQNNGVVDDSQLPKDRFSAERLKGVDSTLKIQPAKLEDSAVYLCASSLVTSGRSQETQYFGPGTRLLVL.

This clonotype showed up just a few times. The V gene is TRBV19, the J gene TRBJ2-5; D perhaps matches TRBD2 (6 bases). Trimming removed 8 bases from V and 0 bases from J, with 10 bases in between. CDR1 LNHDA and CDR2 SQIVND come from the germline V gene (reference sequence). The CDR3 spans 13 residues. The chain's CDR3 is CASGSGYQETQYF. The CDR3 region has the DNA TGTGCCAGTGGTAGCGGCTACCAAGAGACCCAGTACTTC.

The chain uses TRBV27 and TRBJ2-7; D is unclear. Germline assignment: CDR1 MNHEY and CDR2 SMNVEV (reference sequence). V lost 2 bases to trimming and J lost 0 bases, with 14 bases between them. CDR3 length: 16 residues. The CDR3, as DNA: TGTGCCAGCAGTTTAAGGCTAGTGGGTTTCTCCTACGAGCAGTACTTC. Its translation is CASSLRLVGFSYEQYF.

This clonotype was seen at least ten times. The gene calls are TRBV28 and TRBJ1-3; D possibly corresponds to TRBD1 (5 bases). V gave up 3 bases and J gave up 3 bases, with 9 bases separating them. From germline, CDR1 is MDHEN and CDR2 SYDVKM. This CDR3 is built from 14 residues. This CDR3 reads CASSLLGDGNTIYF. DNA for the CDR3: TGTGCCAGCAGTTTGTTAGGGGATGGAAACACCATATATTTT.

The table lists this clonotype with many counts. V and J are TRBV29-1 and TRBJ2-7, with D unclear. The CDR3 has 13 residues. From germline, CDR1 is SQVTM and CDR2 ANQGSEA. V was pared by 5 bases and J by 0 bases, with 11 bases between. The CDR3, as DNA: TGCAGCGTTCTGGGGTTAAGCTCCTACGAGCAGTACTTC. It is translated as CSVLGLSSYEQYF.

To note about this clonotype: This clone may be a read error of a much larger clone one base away. The rearrangement joins TRBV11-2 to TRBJ1-1, with no clear D. CDR1 and CDR2 (germline): SGHAT, FQNNGV. This CDR3 has 14 amino acids. The chain's CDR3 is CASSLGHGVTEASF. The CDR3 region has the DNA TGTGCCAGCAGCTTGGGTCACGGGGTCACTGAAGCTTCCTTT.

This clonotype was detected ten times or more. The V call is TRBV12-3 or TRBV12-4, the J call TRBJ2-2; 8 positions match TRBD1. Trimming cost V 6 bases and J 5 bases; bases outside gene matches: 5. The CDR3 has 14 amino acids. The CDR3: CASRTGDVTGELFF. DNA for the CDR3: TGTGCCAGCAGGACAGGGGATGTAACCGGGGAGCTGTTTTTT.

This clonotype appeared a few times. The rearrangement links TRBV7-2 to TRBJ1-6; D ambiguous. CDR1 and CDR2 from the germline V gene are SGHTA and FQGNSA. The CDR3 has 14 amino acids. The V and J ends lost 1 base and 6 bases respectively, with 7 bases between them. The CDR3 coding sequence is TGTGCCAGCAGCTTAGTACAGACTAATTCACCCCTCCACTTT. It is translated as CASSLVQTNSPLHF.

The rearrangement uses TRBV6-2 or TRBV6-3 and TRBJ2-7; 7 nucleotides align to TRBD1. The V gene's germline CDR1 is MNHEY and CDR2 SVGEGT. The V and J ends lost 8 bases and 8 bases, in that order; junction bases with no gene match: 15. The CDR3 is 14 residues long. The CDR3 coding sequence is TGTGCCAGCGAAAGGTTTGGACAGGCCAGTAAGCAGTACTTC. It yields the protein CASERFGQASKQYF.

A word on this clonotype: It may be a read error: a sequence one base away is much more abundant. V and J are TRBV30 and TRBJ2-6; possible D gene TRBD1, 6 bases. The CDR3 has 14 residues. The germline V gene has CDR1 GTSNPN and CDR2 SVGIG (reference sequence). The CDR3 spells CSWSARGGANVLTF. Here the CDR3 DNA reads TGTTCCTGGAGTGCAAGGGGGGGGGCCAACGTCCTGACTTTC.

Regarding this clonotype: A read error may account for a junction end that differs from germline. This sequence joins TRBV3-1 and TRBJ1-2, with D possibly TRBD1 on 6 matching bases. Germline V lookup: CDR1 LGHDT, CDR2 YNNKEL (reference sequence). The CDR3 loop spans 15 amino acids. CDR3 nucleotide sequence: TGTGCCAACAGCCCTACCTCGACAGGAAACTATGGCTACACCTTC. Translated, it gives CANSPTSTGNYGYTF.

This clonotype turned up a few times. The junction shows a germline mismatch at one end, possibly a read error. The rearrangement uses TRBV7-9 and TRBJ2-7; TRBD2 might be the D (6 bases). In germline, CDR1 is SEHNR, CDR2 FQNEAQ (reference sequence). This CDR3 has 15 amino acids. CDR3 in amino acids: CASSPRGTSLGEQYF. CDR3 in DNA: TGTGCCAGCAGCCCCCGGGGGACGTCTTTGGGCGAGCAGTATTTC.

In this sample, this clonotype turned up many times. CDR3 nucleotide sequence: TGTGCCAGCAGTTCTACCGGACAGGGGGCGGCCAAAAACATTCAGTACTTC. Protein product: CASSSTGQGAAKNIQYF. This sequence joins TRBV27 and TRBJ2-4; 11 bases agree with TRBD1. The CDR3 has 17 residues. CDR1 is MNHEY, CDR2 SMNVEV, per germline (reference sequence). V was pared by 4 bases and J by 1 base, with 6 bases of the junction left unmatched.

This clonotype was observed at least ten times. The rearrangement uses TRBV19 and TRBJ1-5; D remains unclear. The CDR3 is made up of 12 amino acids. Per germline, CDR1 LNHDA and CDR2 SQIVND (reference sequence). V lost 9 bases and J 7 bases, leaving 13 bases between the germline ends. CDR3 nucleotide sequence: TGTGCCAGCGGGGAAGTAGTACAGCCCCAGCATTTT. Its protein is CASGEVVQPQHF.

About this clonotype itself: At one boundary the junction diverges from the germline segment, which might be a read error. The rearrangement joins TRBV24-1 to TRBJ2-7, with 10 bases aligning to TRBD1. The CDR3 totals 14 residues. The germline V gene has CDR1 KGHDR and CDR2 SFDVKD. The CDR3 bases are TGTGCCACTAGTGATGGGACAGGGGCCTACGAGCAGTACTTC. Encoded protein: CATSDGTGAYEQYF.

The chain carries TRBV18 and TRBJ2-1; unclear D gene. V lost 0 bases and J 4 bases, leaving 4 bases between the germline ends. CDR3 length: 13 residues. From germline, CDR1 is KGHSH and CDR2 LQKENI. The CDR3 here is CASSPPIYNEQFF. The CDR3 coding sequence is TGTGCCAGCTCACCACCGATTTACAATGAGCAGTTCTTC. Full variable domain (remainder filled in from reference TRBV18 and TRBJ2-1): NAGVMQNPRHLVRRRGQEARLRCSPMKGHSHVYWYRQLPEEGLKFMVYLQKENIIDESGMPKERFSAEFPKEGPSILRIQQVVRGDSAAYFCASSPPIYNEQFFGPGTRLTVL.

This clonotype was counted ten times or more. V usage is TRBV7-9 and J usage is TRBJ1-1; possibly TRBD1 for D (5 bases). The CDR3 spans 14 residues. The V gene lost 8 bases and the J gene lost 1 base, with 14 bases spanning the gap. Germline V gene sequence: CDR1 SEHNR, CDR2 FQNEAQ (reference sequence). Here the CDR3 reads CASGPRGANTEAFF. The CDR3 DNA is TGTGCCAGCGGACCTCGGGGCGCGAACACTGAAGCTTTCTTT.

In DNA, the CDR3 is TGCAGTGTGGTGGACTATGGCTACACCTTC. Amino acid sequence: CSVVDYGYTF. The V and J genes are TRBV20-1 and TRBJ1-2; D remains unclear. The V end was cut by 7 bases, the J end by 3 bases, with 6 bases between. CDR1 and CDR2 from the germline V gene are DFQATT and SNEGSKA (reference sequence). This CDR3 region has 10 residues.

This clonotype was counted a few times. The rearrangement links TRBV30 to TRBJ1-4; 7 nucleotides match TRBD1. The CDR3 totals 14 residues. CDR1 is GTSNPN and CDR2 is SVGIG in the germline V gene (reference sequence). V gave up 3 bases and J gave up 5 bases; unmatched junction bases: 6. Here the CDR3 DNA reads TGTGCCTGGAGGTTGACAGGGTTAAATGAAAAACTGTTTTTT. Its protein product is CAWRLTGLNEKLFF.

On this clonotype itself: This could be a read error, since a much larger clone is one nucleotide away. The chain links TRBV29-1 to TRBJ1-4; no firm D call. From germline, CDR1 is SQVTM and CDR2 ANQGSEA. V shed 2 bases and J shed 6 bases, with 10 bases lying between them. The CDR3 has 13 residues. The CDR3 DNA follows: TGCAGCGTTGAAACTTTTCCTGATGAAAAACTGTTTTTT. Protein: CSVETFPDEKLFF.

A few counts support this clonotype. The CDR3 reads CASSFEQGSTEAFF. The CDR3 DNA reads TGCGCCAGCAGCTTTGAACAGGGGAGCACTGAAGCTTTCTTT. This sequence joins TRBV5-1 and TRBJ1-1, with TRBD1 matching over 7 bases. The CDR3 is made up of 14 amino acids. Germline CDR1 and CDR2: SGHRS and YFSETQ. V lost 2 bases to trimming and J lost 4 bases; unmatched junction nucleotides: 5.

Regarding this clonotype: The junction departs from the called germline gene at one end, perhaps through a read error. The rearrangement links TRBV27 to TRBJ2-7; D is perhaps TRBD2 (7 bases). The CDR3 runs 16 residues. Per germline, CDR1 MNHEY and CDR2 SMNVEV (reference sequence). The CDR3 spells CASSQDRGEGSYEQYF. The CDR3 DNA reads TGCGCCAGCAGCCAAGATAGGGGGGAGGGCTCCTACGAGCAGTACTTC.

This clonotype has ten or more counts. This rearrangement joins TRBV2 to TRBJ2-3, with 8 bases matching TRBD1. Germline CDR1 reads SNHLY; CDR2 reads FYNNEI. Unmatched junction bases numbered 9, after V lost 6 bases and J lost 4 bases. This CDR3 spans 15 amino acids. This CDR3 is CASSGTGSVADTQYF. In DNA form, the CDR3 reads TGTGCCAGCAGCGGGACAGGCTCGGTAGCAGATACGCAGTATTTT.

This sequence joins TRBV27 and TRBJ2-1; 12 bases match TRBD2. J gave up 8 bases and V 4 bases, and 3 bases lay outside the gene matches. Germline V gene sequence: CDR1 MNHEY, CDR2 SMNVEV (reference sequence). The CDR3 runs 14 residues. The CDR3 DNA is TGTGCCAGCAGTTGGACTAGCGGGACATATGAGCAGTTCTTC. Translated, it gives CASSWTSGTYEQFF.

This clonotype was recorded a few times. The chain employs TRBV19 and TRBJ2-1; a weak D match, TRBD1 (6 bases). CDR3 length: 15 residues. The V and J ends lost 1 base and 3 bases respectively, with 10 bases between them. Germline CDR1 reads LNHDA; CDR2 reads SQIVND (reference sequence). The CDR3 DNA reads TGTGCCAGTAGTATAGCACAGGGTGGCTACAATGAGCAGTTCTTC. Translated, it gives CASSIAQGGYNEQFF.

In this sample, this clonotype turned up many times. This chain uses TRBV10-3 with TRBJ2-7; 12 bases are shared with TRBD2. The ends lost 3 bases at V and 3 bases at J; junction bases unmatched: 6. This CDR3 is 16 amino acids long. Germline CDR1 and CDR2: ENHRY and SYGVKD. CDR3 sequence reads: CAISDSRLAGVYEQYF. In DNA, the CDR3 is TGTGCCATCAGTGACTCCAGACTAGCGGGAGTCTACGAGCAGTACTTC.